The source of this T cell receptor (beta chain) is a study of shared clonotypes between healthy human individuals. The table came from immunoSEQ multiplex PCR; TCRdb's copy has only in-frame clones and leaves some out. The sample lists about 820,000 clones; 85% to 95% were seen once. Positive CCR7 selection of CD45RO-negative cells yielded the naive CD8 cells, and terminally differentiated effector memory CD45RA+ cells were excluded. CDR3 length: 14 amino acids. Germline-derived CDR1 and CDR2 are MDHEN and SYDVKM. Trimming stripped 4 bases from V and 4 bases from J, with 12 bases between. Sequenced material: naive CD8+ T cells sorted from blood. The source of this sequence is a young man in good health. The chain uses TRBV28 and TRBJ2-3; D is unresolved. This CDR3 reads CASSSPRVPDTQYF. As DNA, the CDR3 is TGTGCCAGCAGTTCGCCAAGGGTCCCAGATACGCAGTATTTT.